This TCR beta chain was obtained from a study of neurological immune-mediated disorders. CDR1 and CDR2 (germline): SQVTM, ANQGSEA. J was trimmed by 0 bases and V by 5 bases; bases with no gene match: 11. The CDR3 extends over 17 amino acids. As for time point: longitudinal time-point 2. Unsorted libraries were derived from 2 million PBMCs stored at -80 C. The cDNA was synthesized by means of template-switch 5'RACE, which was carried out with 10-nucleotide random UMIs. In every sequencing run, more than 200 million TCR-beta sequences were generated from 15-18 subjects. TCRdb reanalysed the 5' RACE reads using MiXCR and keeps one entry per CDR3 protein. The profile shows fewer than 70,000 distinct CDR3 sequences, roughly 9.8% of them singletons. At least ten counts were recorded for this clonotype.

The sample taken for sequencing was PBMCs. The chain links TRBV29-1 to TRBJ2-1, with TRBD2 matching 9 bases. The source is a man aged 25 to 40 in good health. The CDR3 region has the DNA TGCAGCGTTTTTGGAGTAGCGGGAGAGGGCTCCTACAATGAGCAGTTCTTC. The encoded protein is CSVFGVAGEGSYNEQFF.